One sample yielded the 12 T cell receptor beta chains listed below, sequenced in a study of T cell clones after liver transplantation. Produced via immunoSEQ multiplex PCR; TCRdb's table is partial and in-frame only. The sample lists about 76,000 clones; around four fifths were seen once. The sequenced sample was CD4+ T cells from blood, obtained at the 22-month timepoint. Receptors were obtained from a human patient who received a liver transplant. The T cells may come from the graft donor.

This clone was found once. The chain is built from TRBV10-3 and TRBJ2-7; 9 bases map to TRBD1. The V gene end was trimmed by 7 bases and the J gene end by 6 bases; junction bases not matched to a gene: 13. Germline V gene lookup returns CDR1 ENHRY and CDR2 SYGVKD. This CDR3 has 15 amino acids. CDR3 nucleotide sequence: TGTGCCATCAATCAAGCCGGGACAGGGACCTCCGAGCAGTACTTC. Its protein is CAINQAGTGTSEQYF.

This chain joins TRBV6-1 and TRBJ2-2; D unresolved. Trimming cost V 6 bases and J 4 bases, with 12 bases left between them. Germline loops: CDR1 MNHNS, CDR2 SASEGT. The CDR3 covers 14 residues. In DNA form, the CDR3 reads TGTGCCAGCAGGGTACGGCGAGGCACCGGGGAGCTGTTTTTT. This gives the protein CASRVRRGTGELFF.

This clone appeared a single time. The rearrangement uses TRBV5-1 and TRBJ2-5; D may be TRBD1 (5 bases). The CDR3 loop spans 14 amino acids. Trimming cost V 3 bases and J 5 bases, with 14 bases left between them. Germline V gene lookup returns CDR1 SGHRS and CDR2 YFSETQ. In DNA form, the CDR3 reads TGCGCCAGCAGCTCTTACAGGAGTGGGGAGACCCAGTACTTC. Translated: CASSSYRSGETQYF.

CDR3 loop: CASKVAGQTNYGYTF. CDR3 DNA: TGTGCCAGTAAAGTCGCTGGACAGACTAACTATGGCTACACCTTC. The genes are TRBV19 and TRBJ1-2; a possible D gene is TRBD1 (6 bases). Per the germline V gene, CDR1 is LNHDA and CDR2 is SQIVND (reference sequence). This CDR3 spans 15 amino acids. Trimming removed 7 bases at V and 0 bases at J, with 15 bases between.

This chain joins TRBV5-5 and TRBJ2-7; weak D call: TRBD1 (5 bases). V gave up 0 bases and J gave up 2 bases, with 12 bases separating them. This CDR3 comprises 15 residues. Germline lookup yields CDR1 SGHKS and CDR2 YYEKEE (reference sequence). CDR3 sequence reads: CASSLAQGTPYEQYF. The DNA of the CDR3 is TGTGCCAGCAGCTTGGCTCAGGGAACTCCCTACGAGCAGTACTTC. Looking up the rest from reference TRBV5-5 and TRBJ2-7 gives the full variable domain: DAGVTQSPTHLIKTRGQQVTLRCSPISGHKSVSWYQQVLGQGPQFIFQYYEKEERGRGNFPDRFSARQFPNYSSELNVNALLLGDSALYLCASSLAQGTPYEQYFGPGTRLTVT.

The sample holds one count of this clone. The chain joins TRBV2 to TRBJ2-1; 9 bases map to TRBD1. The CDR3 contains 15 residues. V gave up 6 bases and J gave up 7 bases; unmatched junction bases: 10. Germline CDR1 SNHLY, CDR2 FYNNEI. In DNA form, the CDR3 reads TGTGCCAGCAGGGCCACAGGGGGCGCGTTGAATGAGCAGTTCTTC. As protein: CASRATGGALNEQFF.

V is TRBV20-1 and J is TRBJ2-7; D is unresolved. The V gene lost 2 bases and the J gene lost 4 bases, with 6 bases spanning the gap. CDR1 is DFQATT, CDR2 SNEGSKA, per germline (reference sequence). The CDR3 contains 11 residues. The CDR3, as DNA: TGCAGTGCTAGATTGTCTTACGAGCAGTACTTC. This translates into CSARLSYEQYF.

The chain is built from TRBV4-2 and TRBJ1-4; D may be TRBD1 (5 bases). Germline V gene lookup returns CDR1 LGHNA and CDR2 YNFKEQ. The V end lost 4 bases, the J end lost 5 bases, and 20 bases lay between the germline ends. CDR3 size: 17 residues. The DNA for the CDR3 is TGTGCCAGCAGCCTCACGGCGGACAACACCCTAAATGAAAAACTGTTTTTT. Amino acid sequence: CASSLTADNTLNEKLFF.

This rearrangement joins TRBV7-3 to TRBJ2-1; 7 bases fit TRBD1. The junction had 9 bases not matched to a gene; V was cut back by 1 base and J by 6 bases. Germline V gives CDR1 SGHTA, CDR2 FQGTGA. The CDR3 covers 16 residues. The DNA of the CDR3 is TGTGCCAGCAGCTTAAGAACAGGGGCAGGTCCCAATGAGCAGTTCTTC. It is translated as CASSLRTGAGPNEQFF.

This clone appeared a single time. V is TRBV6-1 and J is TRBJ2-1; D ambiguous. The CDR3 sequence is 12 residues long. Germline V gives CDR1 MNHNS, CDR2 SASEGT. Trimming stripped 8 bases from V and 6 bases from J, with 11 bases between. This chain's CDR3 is CASLLAPNEQFF. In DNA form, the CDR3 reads TGTGCCAGCTTGTTAGCCCCCAATGAGCAGTTCTTC.

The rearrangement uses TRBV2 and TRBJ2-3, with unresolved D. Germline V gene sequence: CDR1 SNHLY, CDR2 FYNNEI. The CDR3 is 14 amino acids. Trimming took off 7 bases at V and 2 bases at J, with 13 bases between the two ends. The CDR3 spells CASTRTLSTDTQYF. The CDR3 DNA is TGTGCCAGCACCCGGACCCTCTCCACAGATACGCAGTATTTT.

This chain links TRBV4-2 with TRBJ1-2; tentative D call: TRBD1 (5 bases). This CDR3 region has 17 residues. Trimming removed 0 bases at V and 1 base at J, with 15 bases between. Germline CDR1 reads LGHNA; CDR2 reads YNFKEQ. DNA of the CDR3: TGTGCCAGCAGCCAAGAACTCGGGGCCGACAGTAACTATGGCTACACCTTC. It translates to CASSQELGADSNYGYTF.